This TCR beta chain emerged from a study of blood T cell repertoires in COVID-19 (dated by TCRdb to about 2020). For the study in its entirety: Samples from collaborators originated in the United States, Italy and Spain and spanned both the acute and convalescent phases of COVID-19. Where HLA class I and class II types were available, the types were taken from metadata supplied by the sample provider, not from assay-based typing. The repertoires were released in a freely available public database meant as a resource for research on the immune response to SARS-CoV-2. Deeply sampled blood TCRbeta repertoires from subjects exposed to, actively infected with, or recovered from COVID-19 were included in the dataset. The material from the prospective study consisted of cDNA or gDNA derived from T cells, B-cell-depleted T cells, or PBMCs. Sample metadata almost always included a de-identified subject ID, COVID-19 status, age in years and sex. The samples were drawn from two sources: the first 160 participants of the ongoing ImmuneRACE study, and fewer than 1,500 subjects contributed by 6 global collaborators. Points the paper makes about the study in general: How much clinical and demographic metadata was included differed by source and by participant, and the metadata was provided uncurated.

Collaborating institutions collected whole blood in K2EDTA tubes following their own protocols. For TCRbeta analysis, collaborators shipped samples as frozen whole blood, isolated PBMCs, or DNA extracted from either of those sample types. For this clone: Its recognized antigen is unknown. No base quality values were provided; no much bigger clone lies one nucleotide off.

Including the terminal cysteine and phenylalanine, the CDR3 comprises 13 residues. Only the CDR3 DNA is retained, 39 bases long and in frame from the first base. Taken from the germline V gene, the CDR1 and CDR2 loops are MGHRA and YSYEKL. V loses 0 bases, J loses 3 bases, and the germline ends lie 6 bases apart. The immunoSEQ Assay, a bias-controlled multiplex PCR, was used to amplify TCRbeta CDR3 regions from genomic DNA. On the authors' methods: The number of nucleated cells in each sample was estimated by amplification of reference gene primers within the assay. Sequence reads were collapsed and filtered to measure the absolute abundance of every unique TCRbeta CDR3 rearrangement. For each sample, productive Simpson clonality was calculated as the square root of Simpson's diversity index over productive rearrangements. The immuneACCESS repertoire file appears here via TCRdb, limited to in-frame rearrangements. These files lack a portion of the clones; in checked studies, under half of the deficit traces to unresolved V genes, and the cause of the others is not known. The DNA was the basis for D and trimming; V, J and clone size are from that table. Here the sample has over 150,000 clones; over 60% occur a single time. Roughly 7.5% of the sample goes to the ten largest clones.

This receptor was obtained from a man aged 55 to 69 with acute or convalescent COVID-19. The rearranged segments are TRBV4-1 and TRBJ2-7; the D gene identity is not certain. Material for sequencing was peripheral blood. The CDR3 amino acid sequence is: CASSQEYSYEQYF. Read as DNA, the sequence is TGCGCCAGCAGCCAAGAGTACAGCTACGAGCAGTACTTC.